The 30 T cell receptor beta chains reported below all come from one sample, sequenced in a study of blood T cell repertoires in COVID-19. This table comes from immunoSEQ multiplex PCR, and its TCRdb copy is limited to in-frame clones, with some not included. The sample holds 95,000 to 150,000 clones, 77% seen once. The sequencing input was peripheral blood. These receptors came from a human donor in a cohort sampled during active COVID-19.

V and J are TRBV11-3 and TRBJ1-4; maybe TRBD1 (6 bases). CDR1 is SGHNT, CDR2 YENEEA, per germline. Trimming took 5 bases from V and 0 from J, leaving 10 bases between them. This CDR3 spans 15 amino acids. In DNA form, the CDR3 reads TGTGCCAGCAGCGTGGACAGTTCAACTAATGAAAAACTGTTTTTT. It yields the protein CASSVDSSTNEKLFF.

This clone was observed once. This chain connects TRBV27 to TRBJ1-1; D unresolved. This CDR3 region has 15 residues. Germline CDR1 reads MNHEY; CDR2 reads SMNVEV (reference sequence). Trimming left V 5 bases short and J 2 bases short, with 15 bases between. CDR3 DNA: TGTGCCAGCAGTCCATACCCCGGGGAAAACACTGAAGCTTTCTTT. Its protein is CASSPYPGENTEAFF.

V and J are TRBV6-2 or TRBV6-3 and TRBJ2-7, with D perhaps matching TRBD1 (5 bases). Per the germline V gene, CDR1 is MNHEY and CDR2 is SVGEGT. The CDR3 is made up of 12 amino acids. V was trimmed by 1 base and J by 7 bases, leaving 8 bases between them. The CDR3 nucleotides read TGTGCCAGCAGTTACTTGCCAGGGGAGCAGTACTTC. The encoded protein is CASSYLPGEQYF.

In its sample, this clone was seen a few times. The rearrangement uses TRBV7-8 and TRBJ1-6; tentatively, D is TRBD1 (6 bases). V lost 2 bases and J lost 5, with 7 bases in between. Per the germline V gene, CDR1 is SGHVS and CDR2 is FQNEAQ. The length of the CDR3 is 14 residues. The CDR3 nucleotides are TGTGCCAGCAGCTTAAACAGGGATAATTCACCCCTCCACTTT. This encodes CASSLNRDNSPLHF.

The chain is built from TRBV27 and TRBJ2-5; a weak D match, TRBD1 (6 bases). The V gene's germline CDR1 is MNHEY and CDR2 SMNVEV (reference sequence). Trimming pared 3 bases from V and 5 bases from J, leaving 13 bases between. The CDR3 is made up of 14 amino acids. The CDR3 DNA reads TGTGCCAGCAGTTTGGTCTCAGGGGCGGAGACCCAGTACTTC. Translated: CASSLVSGAETQYF.

The V gene is TRBV5-1, the J gene TRBJ1-5; D gene unclear. Germline V lookup: CDR1 SGHRS, CDR2 YFSETQ. The CDR3 extends over 15 amino acids. V was clipped by 4 bases and J by 2 bases, with 13 bases between them. The CDR3 DNA is TGCGCCAGCAGCCCGACGGGGAATGGCAATCAGCCCCAGCATTTT. It yields the protein CASSPTGNGNQPQHF.

V is TRBV27 and J is TRBJ1-6; 7 bases fit TRBD1. V dropped 3 bases and J dropped 6; count of bases not matched to a gene: 5. Germline V gene sequence: CDR1 MNHEY, CDR2 SMNVEV (reference sequence). There are 15 residues in the CDR3. The CDR3 bases are TGTGCCAGCAGTTTGGGGGGACAGTTTAATTCACCCCTCCACTTT. Residues: CASSLGGQFNSPLHF.

The V and J genes are TRBV5-6 and TRBJ1-2; TRBD1 might be the D (5 bases). The V end lost 0 bases, the J end lost 12 bases, and 9 bases lay between the germline ends. The germline gives CDR1 SGHDT, CDR2 YYEEEE. The CDR3 spans 11 residues. The CDR3 bases are TGTGCCAGCAGCTTGGACAGGACCCACACCTTC. As protein: CASSLDRTHTF.

The rearrangement links TRBV29-1 to TRBJ2-7; D not certain. This CDR3 comprises 13 residues. V was cut by 2 bases and J by 2 bases, with 10 bases left in between. Germline assignment: CDR1 SQVTM and CDR2 ANQGSEA. For the CDR3, the DNA is TGCAGCGTTGAAACTGATGAAACCTACGAGCAGTACTTC. Translated: CSVETDETYEQYF.

This chain links TRBV9 with TRBJ2-7; 8 bases match TRBD1. Germline trimming cut 3 bases from V and 3 bases from J; bases unmatched to any gene: 8. From germline, CDR1 is SGDLS and CDR2 YYNGEE. The CDR3 length is 15 residues. The CDR3 DNA sequence: TGTGCCAGCAGCGCCTCCTTAGGACAGGGCTACGAGCAGTACTTC. Translation: CASSASLGQGYEQYF.

This chain connects TRBV7-9 to TRBJ2-7; 10 bases fit TRBD1. CDR1 is SEHNR and CDR2 is FQNEAQ in the germline V gene (reference sequence). V lost 6 bases, J lost 6 bases, and 5 bases stayed unmatched. The CDR3 extends over 13 amino acids. DNA for the CDR3: TGTGCCAGCAGGGGGACAGGGGATCGCGAGCAGTACTTC. This sequence encodes CASRGTGDREQYF.

The chain combines TRBV13 with TRBJ2-7; D is possibly TRBD2 (6 bases). CDR3 size: 16 residues. Germline CDR1 is PRHDT and CDR2 is FYEKMQ (reference sequence). Trimming removed 0 bases at V and 6 bases at J, with 18 bases between. The chain's CDR3 is CASSLGGRESPSEQYF. The CDR3 DNA follows: TGTGCCAGCAGCTTAGGGGGCCGGGAGTCCCCCAGCGAGCAGTACTTC.

V is TRBV6-6 and J is TRBJ2-7; a possible D gene is TRBD2 (5 bases). Trimming shortened V by 4 bases and J by 6 bases, and 13 bases separated the two germline ends. The germline gives CDR1 MNHNY, CDR2 SVGAGI (reference sequence). The CDR3 has 13 residues. The CDR3 loop reads CASSFLEGGEQYF. CDR3 nucleotides: TGTGCCAGCAGTTTTCTTGAGGGCGGCGAGCAGTACTTC.

This clone has a single count. The rearrangement joins TRBV6-1 to TRBJ1-4; D is undetermined. Trimming stripped 0 bases from V and 8 bases from J, with 16 bases between. There are 16 residues in the CDR3. Germline lookup yields CDR1 MNHNS and CDR2 SASEGT. In nucleotides, the CDR3 is TGTGCCAGCAGTGAAGCTAGAGGCAGCGGGAGGGAAAAACTGTTTTTT. Translating it yields CASSEARGSGREKLFF.

The chain links TRBV5-1 to TRBJ2-1; 7 nucleotides line up with TRBD2. V shed 0 bases and J 7 bases; nucleotides not matched to a gene: 1. Germline CDR1 and CDR2: SGHRS and YFSETQ. The CDR3 consists of 13 residues. The CDR3 nucleotides read TGCGCCAGCAGCTTGGGACTAGCTAATGAGCAGTTCTTC. Its translation is CASSLGLANEQFF.

The chain combines TRBV10-3 with TRBJ1-1, with 7 bases fitting TRBD1. CDR3 length equals 14 residues. Germline V gene sequence: CDR1 ENHRY, CDR2 SYGVKD. The V gene end was trimmed by 4 bases and the J gene end by 1 base; junction bases not matched to a gene: 3. The CDR3 DNA reads as TGTGCCATCAGTGGCTGGACAGGGAACACTGAAGCTTTCTTT. This sequence encodes CAISGWTGNTEAFF.

The rearrangement links TRBV13 to TRBJ2-5; 13 bases align to TRBD2. The germline CDR1 and CDR2 sequences are PRHDT and FYEKMQ (reference sequence). V was pared by 5 bases and J by 7 bases, with 10 bases of the junction left unmatched. CDR3 size: 16 residues. CDR3 in amino acids: CASSPPHRLAGGTQYF. The CDR3 nucleotides read TGTGCCAGCAGCCCGCCCCATCGACTAGCGGGGGGGACCCAGTACTTC.

The V gene is TRBV4-1, the J gene TRBJ1-1, with D tentatively TRBD1 (6 bases). V lost 1 base to trimming and J lost 5 bases, with 17 bases between them. Germline CDR1 MGHRA, CDR2 YSYEKL. This CDR3 has 16 residues. The CDR3 spells CASSQAITGSRTEAFF. The CDR3 region has the DNA TGCGCCAGCAGCCAAGCTATAACAGGGAGTAGGACTGAAGCTTTCTTT.

The table lists this clone with many counts. The chain has TRBV6-6 and TRBJ2-7; D remains unclear. Between the trimmed V and J ends, which lost 3 bases and 0 bases, there was a span of 9 bases. The CDR3 extends over 14 amino acids. The germline gives CDR1 MNHNY, CDR2 SVGAGI (reference sequence). This CDR3 is CASSYEENSYEQYF. DNA of the CDR3: TGTGCCAGCAGTTATGAGGAAAACTCCTACGAGCAGTACTTC.

The V gene is TRBV7-9, the J gene TRBJ2-3, with D possibly TRBD1 on 6 matching bases. Trimming took off 5 bases at V and 4 bases at J, with 13 bases between the two ends. Germline V gene sequence: CDR1 SEHNR, CDR2 FQNEAQ (reference sequence). The CDR3 runs to 14 residues. The CDR3 loop reads CASSGTLSADTQYF. CDR3 sequence (DNA): TGTGCCAGCAGCGGGACACTATCTGCAGATACGCAGTATTTT.

The V and J genes are TRBV7-6 and TRBJ2-3, with 14 bases aligning to TRBD2. The trim removed 5 bases at V and 2 bases at J, leaving 12 bases unmatched. Germline CDR1 is SGHVS and CDR2 is FNYEAQ. This CDR3 has 19 amino acids. In DNA, the CDR3 is TGTGCCAGCAGCCCGAAGCCGGGACTAGCGGGAGAAACCACAGATACGCAGTATTTT. Amino acid sequence: CASSPKPGLAGETTDTQYF. The full variable domain, rest sourced from reference TRBV7-6 and TRBJ2-3, is GAGVSQSPRYKVTKRGQDVALRCDPISGHVSLYWYRQALGQGPEFLTYFNYEAQQDKSGLPNDRFSAERPEGSISTLTIQRTEQRDSAMYRCASSPKPGLAGETTDTQYFGPGTRLTVL.

The chain uses TRBV10-3 and TRBJ2-6; TRBD2 aligns across 7 bases. The CDR3 consists of 18 residues. The V and J ends lost 6 bases and 4 bases, in that order; junction bases with no gene match: 15. Looked up from germline, CDR1 is ENHRY and CDR2 is SYGVKD. The CDR3 loop is CAISGAGTTFRGANVLTF. The CDR3 nucleotides are TGTGCCATCAGCGGAGCTGGGACTACCTTTCGGGGGGCCAACGTCCTGACTTTC.

This clone was detected once. The chain carries TRBV24-1 and TRBJ1-2, with 7 bases that match TRBD1. Trimming took 5 bases from V and 8 from J; bases not matched to a gene: 4. This CDR3 has 12 amino acids. CDR1 and CDR2 from the germline V gene are KGHDR and SFDVKD. The CDR3 here is CATSGDSDGYTF. In nucleotides, the CDR3 is TGTGCCACCAGTGGGGACAGCGACGGCTACACCTTC.

This chain connects TRBV5-1 to TRBJ1-6; tentative D call: TRBD1 (6 bases). The germline CDR1 and CDR2 sequences are SGHRS and YFSETQ. The CDR3 runs 16 residues. V was pared by 0 bases and J by 4 bases, with 11 bases between. The CDR3: CASSLEGDRYNSPLHF. CDR3 DNA: TGCGCCAGCAGCTTGGAGGGTGACAGGTATAATTCACCCCTCCACTTT.

This sequence joins TRBV3-1 (or the pseudogene TRBV3-2) and TRBJ1-1; the D gene is possibly TRBD1 (6 bases). The V and J ends lost 1 base and 8 bases respectively, with 17 bases between them. Germline V lookup: CDR1 LGHDT, CDR2 YNNKEL (reference sequence). This CDR3 is built from 15 residues. The CDR3 sequence is CASSQVRLAGAEAFF. The DNA for the CDR3 is TGTGCCAGCAGCCAAGTAAGGCTTGCGGGGGCGGAAGCTTTCTTT.

The V and J genes are TRBV6-6 and TRBJ1-1; 7 bases match TRBD1. CDR1 and CDR2 from the germline V gene are MNHNY and SVGAGI (reference sequence). This CDR3 is built from 15 residues. V dropped 2 bases and J dropped 4; count of bases not matched to a gene: 7. The CDR3 region has the DNA TGTGCCAGCAGTTACCGGACAGGCTTGAGCACTGAAGCTTTCTTT. Its protein product is CASSYRTGLSTEAFF.

J is TRBJ2-3 and V is TRBV7-8, with 11 bases identical to TRBD2. The length of the CDR3 is 16 residues. With 5 bases clipped from V and 0 bases from J, the junction kept 4 bases outside the gene matches. Looked up from germline, CDR1 is SGHVS and CDR2 is FQNEAQ. In nucleotides, the CDR3 is TGTGCCAGCAGCCTGCGGACTAGCGGGAGCACAGATACGCAGTATTTT. It specifies CASSLRTSGSTDTQYF.

This chain joins TRBV2 and TRBJ2-3; TRBD2 is a possible D gene (6 bases). V lost 6 bases and J lost 5, with 18 bases in between. This CDR3 spans 15 amino acids. Germline V gene data show CDR1 as SNHLY and CDR2 as FYNNEI. In DNA, the CDR3 is TGTGCCAGCAGCTTAACTAGCCACCGCGGAGATACGCAGTATTTT. Protein: CASSLTSHRGDTQYF. The whole variable domain, remainder taken from reference TRBV2 and TRBJ2-3, is EPEVTQTPSHQVTQMGQEVILRCVPISNHLYFYWYRQILGQKVEFLVSFYNNEISEKSEIFDDQFSVERPDGSNFTLKIRSTKLEDSAMYFCASSLTSHRGDTQYFGPGTRLTVL.

Regarding this clone: No conserved phenylalanine or tryptophan is present at the end of the CDR3, so a read error is the likely explanation. The DNA is left out, because the CDR3 cannot be placed on it with certainty; the CDR3 is given as TCRdb lists it. The chain has TRBV5-6 and TRBJ2-7; the table calls TRBD1, which could not be checked here. The CDR3 is 15 amino acids in total, end residues counted. Germline lookup yields CDR1 SGHDT and CDR2 YYEEEE. This chain's CDR3 is CASSLGMTLGGQGKL.

This clone was seen a handful of times. This chain links TRBV18 with TRBJ2-6; D is perhaps TRBD2 (5 bases). Between the trimmed V and J ends, which lost 2 bases and 3 bases, there was a span of 11 bases. This CDR3 has 16 amino acids. The germline CDR1 and CDR2 sequences are KGHSH and LQKENI. The CDR3 nucleotides are TGTGCCAGCTCACCAACGGCGGGTGTTGGGGCCAACGTCCTGACTTTC. Its translation is CASSPTAGVGANVLTF. Full variable domain (remainder filled in from reference TRBV18 and TRBJ2-6): NAGVMQNPRHLVRRRGQEARLRCSPMKGHSHVYWYRQLPEEGLKFMVYLQKENIIDESGMPKERFSAEFPKEGPSILRIQQVVRGDSAAYFCASSPTAGVGANVLTFGAGSRLTVL.